Given below is one T cell receptor beta chain in context. Its matching antigen is unknown. This CDR3 contains 16 residues. V dropped 4 bases and J dropped 2 bases, with 15 bases sitting between them. Per the original methods: A classifier of distant metastasis in papillary thyroid cancer was built from CDR3 differences (across clinicopathological groups). With MiXCR, TCRdb called clones anew from the PCR reads. What appears here as the V and J calls and clone size reflects TCRdb's work, not the paper's. The sample records tens of thousands of clones, 16% being singletons. Among the patients, none had received any treatment before thyroid surgery. The sample is drawn from a study of metastatic and nonmetastatic thyroid tumors. At the level of the study: Malignant thyroid and benign thyroid patients provided blood and tumor or nodule tissue whose repertoires were compared. Notes on the study in general: Versus benign nodules, malignant thyroid tumors reportedly had significantly higher TCR beta diversity, in blood and tumor.

The chain carries TRBV12-3 or TRBV12-4 and TRBJ1-5, with D maybe TRBD1 (6 bases). This clonotype was obtained from a female donor with papillary thyroid cancer or a benign thyroid nodule (not recorded which). Some clones in this sample may be carry-over from other donors' samples. The specimen sequenced was blood. This CDR3 reads CASSSGASVGNQPQHF. As DNA, the CDR3 is TGTGCCAGCAGTTCGGGGGCGTCTGTTGGCAATCAGCCCCAGCATTTT.